These 9 T cell receptor beta chains share one sample of origin, sequenced in a study of T cell repertoires in cytomegalovirus infection (dated by TCRdb to the late 2010s). TCRdb lists the instrument as Illumina HiSeq 1500. The public sequencing data were trimmed at Q25 with fastp and processed into clonotypes with MiXCR by TCRdb, which kept only in-frame beta chains. Rows with one shared CDR3 protein collapse into an entry with the most common genes and DNA. The sample table lists some 180,000 distinct CDR3 sequences, approximately 19% of them with a count of one. Less than 3% of the sample comes from the top ten. The sample comprised PBMCs. These receptor sequences come from a human donor in good health (CMV status not recorded). Some clones in this sample may be carry-over from other donors' samples.

The chain links TRBV20-1 to TRBJ1-5; tentatively, D is TRBD1 (5 bases). CDR1 is DFQATT, CDR2 SNEGSKA, per germline (reference sequence). V lost 7 bases and J 2 bases, leaving 15 bases between the germline ends. CDR3 length equals 14 residues. This CDR3 reads CSVRSRVGNQPQHF. As DNA, the CDR3 is TGCAGTGTCCGGTCCAGGGTCGGCAATCAGCCCCAGCATTTT.

At least ten counts were recorded for this clonotype. The chain employs TRBV7-2 and TRBJ2-1, with D perhaps TRBD2 (5 bases). Deletions cut 5 bases from V and 0 bases from J, with 17 bases between. This CDR3 is 17 amino acids long. Germline loops: CDR1 SGHTA, CDR2 FQGNSA. The CDR3 region is CASSLRRRINSYNEQFF. DNA of the CDR3: TGTGCCAGCAGCCTCCGCAGGAGGATTAACTCCTACAATGAGCAGTTCTTC.

The chain employs TRBV19 and TRBJ2-1; tentative D call: TRBD2 (6 bases). CDR1 LNHDA and CDR2 SQIVND come from the germline V gene (reference sequence). Trimming pared 3 bases from V and 0 bases from J, leaving 9 bases between. The CDR3 sequence is 15 residues long. CDR3 DNA sequence: TGTGCCAGTAGTATTCGGGGACTCTCCTACAATGAGCAGTTCTTC. Translation: CASSIRGLSYNEQFF.

The chain is built from TRBV20-1 and TRBJ2-2; 8 positions agree with TRBD1. With V trimmed by 0 bases and J by 7 bases, 10 bases remained unmatched. This CDR3 is built from 16 residues. The germline gives CDR1 DFQATT, CDR2 SNEGSKA (reference sequence). The CDR3 spells CSARDRIRGQGGELFF. CDR3 nucleotide sequence: TGCAGTGCTAGAGATCGGATCAGGGGGCAGGGCGGGGAGCTGTTTTTT.

This clonotype was found a few times. The rearrangement links TRBV20-1 to TRBJ2-7; a possible D gene is TRBD1 (6 bases). Germline V gene lookup returns CDR1 DFQATT and CDR2 SNEGSKA (reference sequence). Trimming shortened V by 5 bases and J by 4 bases, and 18 bases separated the two germline ends. The CDR3 has 14 amino acids. CDR3 loop: CSAPKFQGPYEQYF. CDR3 DNA sequence: TGCAGTGCTCCGAAGTTTCAGGGGCCTTACGAGCAGTACTTC.

V is TRBV6-1 and J is TRBJ2-7, with 8 bases matching TRBD2. V lost 5 bases to trimming and J lost 2 bases; unmatched junction nucleotides: 11. Germline assignment: CDR1 MNHNS and CDR2 SASEGT. This CDR3 contains 16 residues. The CDR3 sequence: CASSPVAGRGAYEQYF. The CDR3 DNA is TGTGCCAGCAGTCCGGTAGCGGGAAGGGGGGCCTACGAGCAGTACTTC.

The CDR3 region is CATSRDSGHPPTDTQYF. The CDR3, as DNA: TGTGCCACCAGCAGAGATTCGGGACATCCTCCCACAGATACGCAGTATTTT. V gene TRBV15 combines with J gene TRBJ2-3; D possibly corresponds to TRBD1 (6 bases). The germline CDR1 and CDR2 sequences are LNHNV and YYDKDF (reference sequence). This CDR3 comprises 17 residues. The germline V and J ends were trimmed by 0 bases and 2 bases, with 15 bases remaining between them.

This clonotype was seen a handful of times. This chain joins TRBV6-5 and TRBJ1-1, with a weak D call TRBD1 (6 bases). From germline, CDR1 is MNHEY and CDR2 SVGAGI. The CDR3 is 17 residues long. V was clipped by 0 bases and J by 2 bases, with 16 bases between them. The chain's CDR3 is CASSYSQFGQKNTEAFF. The CDR3 nucleotides are TGTGCCAGCAGTTACTCTCAATTTGGACAGAAAAACACTGAAGCTTTCTTT.

This clonotype showed up just a few times. V usage is TRBV5-4 and J usage is TRBJ2-3, with D tentatively TRBD1 or TRBD2 (6 bases each). The length of the CDR3 is 14 residues. CDR1 and CDR2 (germline): SGHNT, YYREEE (reference sequence). The ends were cut back, 4 bases at V and 4 bases at J, with 13 bases in the middle. Here the CDR3 reads CASSPEGGSDTQYF. DNA of the CDR3: TGTGCCAGCAGCCCCGAGGGGGGATCAGATACGCAGTATTTT.